This T cell receptor beta chain derives from a study of T cells in Graves' hyperthyroidism and ophthalmopathy (dated by TCRdb to between 2017 and 2020). Study-level background: Peripheral blood samples were taken at initial diagnosis, before any treatment was given. The paper reports TCR Vbeta CDR3 sequencing of fewer than 150 peripheral blood samples: 40 or so ophthalmopathy, about 75 hyperthyroidism and some 17 progressor patients. To identify TCR V-J signatures that set the groups apart, the researchers used a discovery cohort of 95 to 100 patients, made up of 43 with Graves' ophthalmopathy and about 59 with stable Graves' hyperthyroidism. Once sampling was done, hyperthyroidism patients were given methimazole at a starting dose of 30 mg daily, whereas ophthalmopathy patients were given high-dose intravenous methylprednisolone. An independent validation cohort of fewer than 20 hyperthyroidism patients and approximately 15 patients who later progressed to ophthalmopathy tested prospective prediction of ophthalmopathy. In addition, the study compared T-cell repertoires in thyroid tissue and in blood from several Graves' hyperthyroidism patients. For training and testing, the 95 to 100 patients in the discovery cohort were randomly divided in a 7:3 ratio.

The TCR beta CDR3 regions were amplified from RNA transcripts. For the first round of RT-PCR on the TCR CDR3, the HTBI primer set was used together with the Qiagen OneStep RT-PCR kit. The libraries were constructed in a second round of multiplex PCR and then size-selected and purified. Paired-end sequencing of the libraries was performed with 100 bp reads on an Illumina HiSeq2000. The study's own analysis went as follows. SOAPnuke was used to process the raw data, with reads discarded if the reads contained adapters or uncalled bases, had a mean Phred below 15, or lacked an exact constant-primer or identifier match. COPE v1.2.5 was used to merge the high-quality paired reads, and each unique nucleotide sequence was defined as a clonotype. MiTCR v1.1 was used to align clonotypes to the IMGT TRBV, TRBD and TRBJ reference segments. The analysis was restricted to V-J combinations with a frequency above 0.0001, which together covered 99.2% of the repertoires. A TCS score was defined as the ratio between F50 (clonal expansion) and ExV (chaos), using BLOSUM62-based TCRdist between CDR3 peptides within each V-J. Welch's t-statistics and random forest reduced roughly 530 V-J features to 13, which were used in a naive Bayes classifier (R e1071). TCRdb's own reprocessing of the public reads used fastp at Q25 and MiXCR and kept productive beta chains. Every distinct CDR3 protein forms one entry, paired with its most common genes and DNA. TCRdb's processing, not the authors', yielded these V and J calls. Recorded for this sample are some 460,000 distinct CDR3 sequences; approximately 14% of them occurred a single time. Of the sample, 7.7% falls within the top ten clones.

This clonotype has just a few counts. Its antigen remains undetermined. Base qualities are missing; no much larger clone stands one base away. On the study overall, not on this receptor specifically: A model built on a 13 V-J signature distinguished ophthalmopathy from stable hyperthyroidism, reaching around 90% sensitivity and around 81% specificity in cross-validation and 80%/75% in testing. Sample size was not statistically predetermined, and investigators were not blinded to group allocation. In validation, the model predicted progression to ophthalmopathy a median of about 6.8 months before onset, with 65% to 71% sensitivity and about 72% specificity. Most expanded thyroid clonotypes (frequency above 0.001) were also detected in blood, a finding suggesting that blood repertoires may reflect thyroid immune responses.

CDR1 and CDR2 (MNHNS, SASEGT) derive from the germline V gene. Trimming removed 7 bases from V and 6 bases from J, leaving 12 bases between the germline ends. The CDR3 covers 13 residues, taking in both the cysteine and the phenylalanine. The CDR3 DNA has 39 bases and is translated from base 1. Stable Graves' hyperthyroidism was defined as the absence of progression to ophthalmopathy over 18 months of follow-up. Hyperthyroidism patients were newly diagnosed, had a disease duration of under 2 months, and were aged 18 to 65 years. Any patient with an uncontrolled infection, another autoimmune disease, pregnancy or lactation was excluded. Clinical symptoms, serum thyroxine and TRAb, thyroid ultrasound, and orbital computed tomography formed the basis for the diagnoses. PBMCs were isolated from around 10 ml of fresh peripheral blood by Ficoll-Paque density gradient centrifugation. Trizol reagent was used to extract total RNA, and RNA quality was then checked on an Agilent 2100 Bioanalyzer.

The sample was blood. This receptor was taken from a young woman with Graves' hyperthyroidism. Rearrangement joined TRBV6-1 to TRBJ2-2; the D gene is possibly TRBD2, with 5 bases matching. This receptor carries the CDR3 CASTPGGAGELFF. The nucleotide sequence reads TGTGCCAGCACCCCAGGAGGAGCCGGGGAGCTGTTTTTT.